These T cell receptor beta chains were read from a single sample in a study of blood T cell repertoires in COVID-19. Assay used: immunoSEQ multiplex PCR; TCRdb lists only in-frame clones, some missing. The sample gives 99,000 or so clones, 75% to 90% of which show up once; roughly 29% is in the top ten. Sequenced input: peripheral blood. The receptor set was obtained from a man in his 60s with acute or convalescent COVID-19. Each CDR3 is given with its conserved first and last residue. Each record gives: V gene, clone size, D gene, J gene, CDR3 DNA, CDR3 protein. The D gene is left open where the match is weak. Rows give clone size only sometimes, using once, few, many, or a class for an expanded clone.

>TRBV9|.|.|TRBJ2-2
TGTGCCAGCAGCCGGCAAGGGACACGCACCGGGGAGCTGTTTTTT
CASSRQGTRTGELFF
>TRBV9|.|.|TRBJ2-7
TGTGCCAGCAGCTCGAGTGGTTCGGGCTACGAGCAGTACTTC
CASSSSGSGYEQYF
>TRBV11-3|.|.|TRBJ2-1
TGTGCCAGCAGCATGGGGGGAAATGAGCAGTTCTTC
CASSMGGNEQFF
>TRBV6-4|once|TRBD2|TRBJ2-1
TGTGCCAGCAGTGACTCGATTAGCGGGAGCGATGAGCAGTTCTTC
CASSDSISGSDEQFF
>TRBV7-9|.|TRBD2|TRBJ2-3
TGTGCCGGGCGGGCTAGCGGGATGTCAGATACGCAGTATTTT
CAGRASGMSDTQYF
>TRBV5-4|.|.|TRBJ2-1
TGTGCCAGCAGCCCAACTAGGCCGGGTGAGCAGTTCTTC
CASSPTRPGEQFF
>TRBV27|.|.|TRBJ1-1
TGTGCCAGCAGTTTATTGCAGGGGAATCCCCTGAACACTGAAGCTTTCTTT
CASSLLQGNPLNTEAFF
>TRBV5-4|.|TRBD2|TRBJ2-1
TGTGCCAGCCGAGCGGGAGCACCCACCTACAATGAGCAGTTCTTC
CASRAGAPTYNEQFF
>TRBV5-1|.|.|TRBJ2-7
TGCGCCAGCAGTTCTGGGGGCGCCAGCTCCTACGAGCAGTACTTC
CASSSGGASSYEQYF
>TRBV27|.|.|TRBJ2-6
TGTGCCAGCAGCGGGGTAACTGGGGCCAACGTCCTGACTTTC
CASSGVTGANVLTF
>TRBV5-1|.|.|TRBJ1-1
TGCGCCAGCAGCCCCGAGACAGAGAACACTGAAGCTTTCTTT
CASSPETENTEAFF
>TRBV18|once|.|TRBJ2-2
TGTGCCAGCTCACCACTTAACGACATCAACACCGGGGAGCTGTTTTTT
CASSPLNDINTGELFF
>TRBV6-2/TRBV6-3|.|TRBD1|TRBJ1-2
TGTGCCAGCAGTTACTCTGGACAGGGTAACTATGGCTACACCTTC
CASSYSGQGNYGYTF
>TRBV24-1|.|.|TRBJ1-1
TGTGCCACCAGTGCCCCGGCGGGGCGTGCTTTCTTT
CATSAPAGRAFF
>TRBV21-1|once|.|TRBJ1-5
TGTGCCAGCAGCGGCCTCCTTTACAGAACCAATCAGCCCCAGCATTTT
CASSGLLYRTNQPQHF
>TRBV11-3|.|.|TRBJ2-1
TGTGCCAGCAGCTTATTCCCAGACTACGGGGAGCAGTTCTTC
CASSLFPDYGEQFF
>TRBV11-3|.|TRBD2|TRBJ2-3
TGTGCCAGCAGCACGGAGGGGACTAGCGGGAGGTACACAGATACGCAGTATTTT
CASSTEGTSGRYTDTQYF
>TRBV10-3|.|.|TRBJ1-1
TGTGCCATCAGCAGGGTCGGGGGTACCACTGAAGCTTTCTTT
CAISRVGGTTEAFF
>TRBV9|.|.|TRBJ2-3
TGTGCCAGCAGCGTGAGCGGGGGACAGCTTTTGACAGATACGCAGTATTTT
CASSVSGGQLLTDTQYF
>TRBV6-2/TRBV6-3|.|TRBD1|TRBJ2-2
TGTGCCAGCAGCGATAGGACAGGAAACACCGGGGAGCTGTTTTTT
CASSDRTGNTGELFF
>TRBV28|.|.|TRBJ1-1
TGTGCCAGCAGTTCGACAGGCGGGAACACTGAAGCTTTCTTT
CASSSTGGNTEAFF
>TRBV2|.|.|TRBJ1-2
TGTGCCAGCGGAGGGGACTATGGCTACACCTTC
CASGGDYGYTF
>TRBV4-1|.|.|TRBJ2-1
TGCGCCAGCAGCCAAGGGAGTATGAGGACGGGAAATGAGCAGTTCTTC
CASSQGSMRTGNEQFF
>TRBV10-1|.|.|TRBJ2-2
TGCGCCAGCAGTGTAACAGGCACCGGGGAGCTGTTTTTT
CASSVTGTGELFF
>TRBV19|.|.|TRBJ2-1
TGTGCCAGTAGTGGTTATAGCGCAAATGAGCAGTTCTTC
CASSGYSANEQFF
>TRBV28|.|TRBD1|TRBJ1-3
TGTGCCAGCAGTTTGCCGGACAGGGGTAGAAACACCATATATTTT
CASSLPDRGRNTIYF
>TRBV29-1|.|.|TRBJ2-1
TGCAGCGTCCCTACTAACAATGAGCAGTTCTTC
CSVPTNNEQFF
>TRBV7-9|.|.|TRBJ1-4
TGTGCCAGCAGCTTAGCTCAGATGTACACTAATGAAAAACTGTTTTTT
CASSLAQMYTNEKLFF
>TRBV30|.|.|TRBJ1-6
TGTGCCTGGAGTGTACGCAGGGATGATTCACCCCTCCACTTT
CAWSVRRDDSPLHF
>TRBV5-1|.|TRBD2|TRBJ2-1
TGCGCCAGCAGCTTGGGGCGGGGGACGAGCTCCTACAATGAGCAGTTCTTC
CASSLGRGTSSYNEQFF
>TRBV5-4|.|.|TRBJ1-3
TGTGCCAGCAGCTTGGACATTCTTCCCTCTGGAAACACCATATATTTT
CASSLDILPSGNTIYF
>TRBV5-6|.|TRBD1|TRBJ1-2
TGTGCCAGCAGCTGGGGACAGAGTAACTATGGCTACACCTTC
CASSWGQSNYGYTF
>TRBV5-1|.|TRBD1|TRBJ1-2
TGCGCCAGCAGCCCAAGAATATCGGACAGGGCTAACTATGGCTACACCTTC
CASSPRISDRANYGYTF
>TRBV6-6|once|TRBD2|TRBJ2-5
TGTGCCAGCAGTCCTCCGGGGGGTAGCGGGAGCTTGAGAGAGACCCAGTACTTC
CASSPPGGSGSLRETQYF
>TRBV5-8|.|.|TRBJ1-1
TGTGCCAGCAGCTTGTGGAAGGAGGGAACTGAAGCTTTCTTT
CASSLWKEGTEAFF
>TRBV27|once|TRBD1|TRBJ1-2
TGTGCCAGCAGTTCACTCCTCCGACAGGGAAGTGCCAACTATGGCTACACCTTC
CASSSLLRQGSANYGYTF
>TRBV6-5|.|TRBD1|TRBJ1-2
TGTGCCAGCAGTAGGGGACAGGCCAACTATGGCTACACCTTC
CASSRGQANYGYTF
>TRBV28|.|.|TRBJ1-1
TGTGCCAGCAGCCTACCGAGGAACGCTGAAGCTTTCTTT
CASSLPRNAEAFF
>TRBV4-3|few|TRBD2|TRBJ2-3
TGCGCCAGCAGCCTGGGACTAGCGGGAGCTGATACGCAGTATTTT
CASSLGLAGADTQYF
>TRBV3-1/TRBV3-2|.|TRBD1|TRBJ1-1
TGTGCCAGCAGCCGACAGGGTAGAGGGAACACTGAAGCTTTCTTT
CASSRQGRGNTEAFF
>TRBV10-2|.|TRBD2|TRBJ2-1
TGCGCCAGCAGTACCGGGACTAGCGGGAGTTACAATGAGCAGTTCTTC
CASSTGTSGSYNEQFF
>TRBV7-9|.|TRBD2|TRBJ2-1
TGTGCCAGCAGCTTATCTCTAGCGGGAGATGAGCAGTTCTTC
CASSLSLAGDEQFF
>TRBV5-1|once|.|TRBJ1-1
TGCGCCAGCAGCAAAGGACAGACGGCTCAGATGAACACTGAAGCTTTCTTT
CASSKGQTAQMNTEAFF
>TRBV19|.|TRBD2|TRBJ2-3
TGTGCCAGTAGGCTAGCGGGATATACAGATACGCAGTATTTT
CASRLAGYTDTQYF
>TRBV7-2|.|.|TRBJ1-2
TGTGCCAGCAGCATAACAGTAGAGACCTATGGCTACACCTTC
CASSITVETYGYTF
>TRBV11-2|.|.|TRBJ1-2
TGTGCCAGCCGTCAGATGACAGCTAACTATGGCTACACCTTC
CASRQMTANYGYTF
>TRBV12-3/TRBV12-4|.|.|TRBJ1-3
TGTGCCAGCACCTTAACTGGAAACACCATATATTTT
CASTLTGNTIYF
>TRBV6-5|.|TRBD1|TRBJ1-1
TGTGCCAGCAGCGGGGACAGGGTCACTGAAGCTTTCTTT
CASSGDRVTEAFF
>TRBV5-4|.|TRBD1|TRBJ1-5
TGTGCCAGCAGCTTGGGTCCAAAGACAGGGGGCAATCAGCCCCAGCATTTT
CASSLGPKTGGNQPQHF
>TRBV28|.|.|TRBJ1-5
TGTGCCAGCCAAACGCCCCCCGGGAATCAGCCCCAGCATTTT
CASQTPPGNQPQHF
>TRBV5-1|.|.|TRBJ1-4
TGCGCCAGCACCCCAGGGGCGGCTAATGAAAAACTGTTTTTT
CASTPGAANEKLFF
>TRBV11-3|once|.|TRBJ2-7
TGTGCCAGCAGCCCTTCGACACTGTCCTACGAGCAGTACTTC
CASSPSTLSYEQYF
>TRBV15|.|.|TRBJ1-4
TGTGCCACCAGCAGAGGCCACCCCCGAACAGCGCAGGACTCTGCAACTAATGAAAAACTGTTTTTT
CATSRGHPRTAQDSATNEKLFF
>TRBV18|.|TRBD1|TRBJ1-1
TGTGCCAGCTCATATCGTCAGGGGGGGAACACTGAAGCTTTCTTT
CASSYRQGGNTEAFF
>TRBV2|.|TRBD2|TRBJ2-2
TGTGCCAGCAGTGTCGCGGGGGGGAACACCGGGGAGCTGTTTTTT
CASSVAGGNTGELFF